Below are 5 T cell receptor beta chains sequenced from a single sample in a study of T cell responses to AZD1222 COVID-19 vaccine (dated by TCRdb to 2020 to 2022). The protocol used for the library was the immunoSEQ multiplex PCR assay. The source is immuneACCESS, and TCRdb retained only in-frame sequences with V and J called. Part of the clones is not carried over; for the studies checked, unresolved V genes explain less than half of this, and the remainder is unexplained. The sample includes approximately 160,000 clones, with 94% observed a single time. 5.1% of the sample is in the top ten clones. Read against the paper, the sample's time point label means: about 28 days (+/-7) after the second vaccine dose. Sequencing was performed on peripheral blood, taken 28 days after the second AZD1222 dose. All receptors come from an adult who received the AZD1222 COVID-19 vaccine.

The rearrangement joins TRBV5-1 to TRBJ2-7; D unclear. CDR1 and CDR2 from the germline V gene are SGHRS and YFSETQ. Deletions cut 0 bases from V and 3 bases from J, with 10 bases between. The CDR3 runs to 14 residues. The CDR3 coding sequence is TGCGCCAGCAGCTTGGGGGGTGTGGACTACGAGCAGTACTTC. It encodes CASSLGGVDYEQYF.

The gene calls are TRBV10-3 and TRBJ2-1, with D possibly TRBD2 on 6 matching bases. V was shortened by 6 bases and J by 6 bases, with 21 bases between the two germline ends. The germline V gene has CDR1 ENHRY and CDR2 SYGVKD. CDR3 length: 16 residues. The CDR3 spells CAISPRTGEKVNEQFF. CDR3 nucleotides: TGTGCCATCAGCCCCAGAACGGGAGAGAAAGTCAATGAGCAGTTCTTC.

The chain uses TRBV9 and TRBJ2-1; 12 bases fit TRBD2. Trimming at V came to 3 bases and at J to 7 bases, leaving 8 bases not matched to a gene. The CDR3 extends over 16 amino acids. CDR1 and CDR2 from the germline V gene are SGDLS and YYNGEE. CDR3 DNA sequence: TGTGCCAGCAGCGCGGGGGGACTAGCGGGTAATAATGAGCAGTTCTTC. Amino acid sequence: CASSAGGLAGNNEQFF.

The chain recombines TRBV14 with TRBJ2-7; 9 nucleotides line up with TRBD1. Germline values: CDR1 SGHDN, CDR2 FVKESK. The CDR3 has 14 residues. After removal of 4 bases from V and 2 bases from J, the junction contained 3 bases not matched to a gene. This chain's CDR3 is CASSLTGGAYEQYF. CDR3 nucleotide sequence: TGTGCCAGCAGCCTGACAGGGGGGGCCTACGAGCAGTACTTC.

The J gene is TRBJ1-1, the V gene TRBV5-1, with D possibly matching TRBD1 (5 bases). Germline values: CDR1 SGHRS, CDR2 YFSETQ. Trimming took off 3 bases at V and 4 bases at J, with 13 bases between the two ends. The CDR3 extends over 14 amino acids. CDR3 DNA sequence: TGCGCCAGCAGCTCCGGGACGGTTCGCACTGAAGCTTTCTTT. This codes for CASSSGTVRTEAFF.